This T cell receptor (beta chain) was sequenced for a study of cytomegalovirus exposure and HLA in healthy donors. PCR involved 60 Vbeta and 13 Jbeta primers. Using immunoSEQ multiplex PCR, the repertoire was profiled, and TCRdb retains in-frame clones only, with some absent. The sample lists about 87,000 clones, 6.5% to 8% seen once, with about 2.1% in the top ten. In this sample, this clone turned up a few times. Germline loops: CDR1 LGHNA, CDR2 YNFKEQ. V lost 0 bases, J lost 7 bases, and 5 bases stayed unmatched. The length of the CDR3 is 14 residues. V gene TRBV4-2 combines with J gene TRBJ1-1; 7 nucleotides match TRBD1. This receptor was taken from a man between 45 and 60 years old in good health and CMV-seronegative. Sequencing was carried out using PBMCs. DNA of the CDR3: TGTGCCAGCAGCCAAGATGACAGGGTCGGTGAAGCTTTCTTT. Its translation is CASSQDDRVGEAFF.